The rows below give T cell receptor beta chains drawn from one sample of a study of shared clonotypes between healthy human individuals. Profiling relied on immunoSEQ multiplex PCR, and the TCRdb table lists in-frame clones only, not all of them. The sample holds over a million clones, more than 75% seen once. The sequenced sample was memory CD4+ T cells from PBMCs. The origin of the receptors is a man aged 18 to 30 in good health. Some clones in this sample may be carry-over from other donors' samples. Both conserved end residues are part of each CDR3. D genes are given only for firm matches. For some rows the clone size is stated as once, few or many, or as a class when expanded; others skip it.

TRBV28	TRBD1	-	TRBJ1-2	TGTGCCAGCAATTCTCTAGGAGGGACAGGGTCTAACTATGGCTACACCTTC	CASNSLGGTGSNYGYTF
TRBV15	-	-	TRBJ2-5	TGTGCCACCAGCAGAGATTCGGCCAAACAAGAGACCCAGTACTTC	CATSRDSAKQETQYF
TRBV11-1	-	few	TRBJ2-5	TGTGCCAGCAGCTTAGGCCTAAGGGGGTACCAAGAGACCCAGTACTTC	CASSLGLRGYQETQYF
TRBV7-2	TRBD1	few	TRBJ2-7	TGTGCCAGCAGCTTAGCGCTTACGACAGGGTACGAGCAGTACTTC	CASSLALTTGYEQYF
TRBV5-1	TRBD2	few	TRBJ2-1	TGCGCCAGCAGCTTGGTTGGCCTAGCGGGATCCCTATACAATGAGCAGTTCTTC	CASSLVGLAGSLYNEQFF
TRBV11-1	TRBD2	-	TRBJ2-7	TGTGCCAGCAGCTGGGGACTAGCGGGTTCCTGCGAGCAGTACTTC	CASSWGLAGSCEQYF
TRBV5-6	-	-	TRBJ1-2	TGTGCCAGCAGCTTTCTAAGGGCTCTGTCCGGCTACACCTTC	CASSFLRALSGYTF
TRBV5-1	-	many	TRBJ1-2	TGCGCCAGCAGGTACGAAAACAGAAGAGCTAACTATGGCTACACCTTC	CASRYENRRANYGYTF
TRBV6-1	TRBD2	-	TRBJ2-7	TGTGCCAGCACTAGCACTAGCGGGACTACCTACGAGCAGTACTTC	CASTSTSGTTYEQYF
TRBV7-9	-	many	TRBJ1-2	TGTGCCAGCAGCTTAGAGAGCTATGGCTACACCTTC	CASSLESYGYTF
TRBV28	-	-	TRBJ1-3	TGTGCCAGCAGTTTGGGTGGTGCAGGAAACACCATATATTTT	CASSLGGAGNTIYF
TRBV4-2	-	-	TRBJ1-2	TGTGCCAGCAGCCCCTCGGACTGGACTAACTATGGCTACACCTTC	CASSPSDWTNYGYTF
TRBV27	-	-	TRBJ2-5	TGTGCCAGCAGTTCTAGAGGGACCCAGTACTTC	CASSSRGTQYF
TRBV2	-	-	TRBJ2-7	TGTGCCAGCAGAGTTACAGGACACCAAAGGGAGCAGTACTTC	CASRVTGHQREQYF
TRBV2	TRBD1	-	TRBJ1-4	TGTGCCAGCAGCACCCAGAGACAGGGAGCTGAAAAACTGTTTTTT	CASSTQRQGAEKLFF
TRBV7-2	-	-	TRBJ1-5	TGTGCCAGCAGGGTGGGCGGTCAGCCCCAGCATTTT	CASRVGGQPQHF
TRBV7-6	-	-	TRBJ1-1	TGTGCCAGCAGCGTCCAGATGAACACTGAAGCTTTCTTT	CASSVQMNTEAFF
TRBV4-1	-	-	TRBJ2-7	TGCGCCAGCAGCCAAGAGGCTGTTGCACGCTCCACCTACGAGCAGTACTTC	CASSQEAVARSTYEQYF
TRBV29-1	TRBD1	-	TRBJ2-3	TGCAGCGTTGAGCAGGGGGCAAATACAGATACGCAGTATTTT	CSVEQGANTDTQYF
TRBV19	-	-	TRBJ1-1	TGTGCCAGTAGTATGGGGACACCGAACACTGAAGCTTTCTTT	CASSMGTPNTEAFF
TRBV28	TRBD2	-	TRBJ2-7	TGTGCCAGCAAGCGCACGGGGGGACCCTACGAGCAGTACTTC	CASKRTGGPYEQYF
TRBV6-5	TRBD1	-	TRBJ2-2	TGTGCCAGCACGACAGGGGTGGGCACCGGGGAGCTGTTTTTT	CASTTGVGTGELFF
TRBV28	-	-	TRBJ2-7	TGTGCCAGCAGTCTCCCCAGGGAAGGCTACGAGCAGTACTTC	CASSLPREGYEQYF